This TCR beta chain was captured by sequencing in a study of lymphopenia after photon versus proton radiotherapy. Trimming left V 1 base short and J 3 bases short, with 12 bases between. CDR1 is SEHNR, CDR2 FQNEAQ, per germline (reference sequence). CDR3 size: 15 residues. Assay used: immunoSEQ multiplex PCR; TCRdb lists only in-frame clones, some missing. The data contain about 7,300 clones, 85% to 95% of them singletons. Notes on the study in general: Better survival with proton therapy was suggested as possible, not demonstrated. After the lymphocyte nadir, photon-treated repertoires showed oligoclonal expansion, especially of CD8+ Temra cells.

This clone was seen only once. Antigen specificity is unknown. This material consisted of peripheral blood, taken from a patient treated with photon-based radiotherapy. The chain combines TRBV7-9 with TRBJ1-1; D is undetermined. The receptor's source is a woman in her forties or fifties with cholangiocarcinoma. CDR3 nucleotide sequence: TGTGCCAGCAGCTTAGGAACCCCCAGGCACACTGAAGCTTTCTTT. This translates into CASSLGTPRHTEAFF.